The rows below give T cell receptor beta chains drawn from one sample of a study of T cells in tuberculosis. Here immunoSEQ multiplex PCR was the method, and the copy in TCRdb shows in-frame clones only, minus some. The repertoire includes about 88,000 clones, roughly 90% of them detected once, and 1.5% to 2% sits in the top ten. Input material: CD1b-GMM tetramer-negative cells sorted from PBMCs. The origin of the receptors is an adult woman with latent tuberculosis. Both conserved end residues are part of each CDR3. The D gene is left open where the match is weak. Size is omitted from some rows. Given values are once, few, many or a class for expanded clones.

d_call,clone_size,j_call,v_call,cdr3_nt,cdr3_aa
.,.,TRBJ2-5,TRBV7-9,TGTGCCAGCACACCACCGGGATTCGGGCAGGAGACCCAGTACTTC,CASTPPGFGQETQYF
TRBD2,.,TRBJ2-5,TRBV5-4,TGTGCCAGCACCGATAGATCGACTAGCGGTAGACAAGAGACCCAGTACTTC,CASTDRSTSGRQETQYF
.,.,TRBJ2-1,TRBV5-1,TGCGCCAGCAGCTTGGGGCAGGGGATGGATGAGCAGTTCTTC,CASSLGQGMDEQFF
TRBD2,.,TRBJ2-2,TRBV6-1,TGTGCCAGCCGCGGGGGGGCGGAAACCGGGGAGCTGTTTTTT,CASRGGAETGELFF
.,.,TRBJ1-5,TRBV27,TGTGCCAGCAGGGGGGGGGTGGATCAGCCCCAGCATTTT,CASRGGVDQPQHF
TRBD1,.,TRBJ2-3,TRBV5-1,TGCGCCAGCAGCTTGGCTCTAGGGGGCCCGGAGCCTAGCACAGATACGCAGTATTTT,CASSLALGGPEPSTDTQYF
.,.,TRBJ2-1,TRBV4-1,TGCGCCAGCAGCCAAGCCCGGGGGTCCTACAATGAGCAGTTCTTC,CASSQARGSYNEQFF
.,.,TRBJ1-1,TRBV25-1,TGTGCCAGCAGAGTTCGGGGAATGAACACTGAAGCTTTCTTT,CASRVRGMNTEAFF
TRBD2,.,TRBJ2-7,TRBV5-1,TGCGCCAGCAGCTTGGGACTAGCGGGGGGCCCCTACGAGCAGTACTTC,CASSLGLAGGPYEQYF
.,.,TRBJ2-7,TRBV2,TGTGCCAGCAGTGAATACAGCTCCTACGAGCAGTACTTC,CASSEYSSYEQYF
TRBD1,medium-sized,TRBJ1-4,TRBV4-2,TGTGCCAGCAGCCAAATGCACATAACAGGGGGCGCGGATGAAAAACTGTTTTTT,CASSQMHITGGADEKLFF